This T cell receptor (beta chain) originates from a study of identical twins. With regard to this clonotype: Its matching antigen is unknown.

Whole-study results and caveats: In drawing conclusions, the study used cross-sectional statistical analysis and did not follow the same donors.

Each donor was a healthy Caucasian. Using its own MiXCR run on the 5' RACE reads, TCRdb lists one record per CDR3 protein. The top ten hold approximately 0.52% of the sample, which has about 530,000 distinct CDR3 sequences, 20% to 25% seen once. The CDR3 contains 16 residues. The germline V gene encodes CDR1 LNHNV and CDR2 YYDKDF (reference sequence). Trimming at V came to 1 base and at J to 3 bases, leaving 6 bases not matched to a gene. The same sample was also used in a study of yellow fever vaccine responses in identical twins. This second report adds: Reportedly, the response of twins' T cells to the vaccine seemed partly convergent, partly personalized.

Material for sequencing was CD4+ T cells sorted from blood. The chain combines TRBV15 with TRBJ2-7, with 10 bases aligning to TRBD1. The source is a woman between 18 and 29 years old in good health. Here the CDR3 reads CATSRASGQGVYEQYF. Here the CDR3 DNA reads TGTGCCACCAGCAGAGCGTCCGGACAGGGGGTCTACGAGCAGTACTTC.